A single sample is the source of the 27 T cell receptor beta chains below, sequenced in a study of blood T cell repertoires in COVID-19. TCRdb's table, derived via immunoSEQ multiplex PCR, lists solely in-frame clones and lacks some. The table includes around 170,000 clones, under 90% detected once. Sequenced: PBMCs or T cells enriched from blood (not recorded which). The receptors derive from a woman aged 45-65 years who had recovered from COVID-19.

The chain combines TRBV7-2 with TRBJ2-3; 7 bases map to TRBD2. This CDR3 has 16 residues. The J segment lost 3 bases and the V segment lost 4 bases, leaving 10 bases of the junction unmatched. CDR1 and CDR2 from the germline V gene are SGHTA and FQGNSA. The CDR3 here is CASSSTGTIVTDTQYF. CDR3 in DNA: TGTGCCAGCAGCTCGACCGGGACTATAGTAACAGATACGCAGTATTTT.

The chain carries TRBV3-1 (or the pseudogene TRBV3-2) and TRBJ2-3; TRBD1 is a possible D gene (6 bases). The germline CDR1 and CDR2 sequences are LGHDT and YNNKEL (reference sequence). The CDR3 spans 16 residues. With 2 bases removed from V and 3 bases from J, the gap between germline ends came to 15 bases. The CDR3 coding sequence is TGTGCCAGCAGCCAACCCGACAGGCCGGGGACAGATACGCAGTATTTT. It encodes CASSQPDRPGTDTQYF.

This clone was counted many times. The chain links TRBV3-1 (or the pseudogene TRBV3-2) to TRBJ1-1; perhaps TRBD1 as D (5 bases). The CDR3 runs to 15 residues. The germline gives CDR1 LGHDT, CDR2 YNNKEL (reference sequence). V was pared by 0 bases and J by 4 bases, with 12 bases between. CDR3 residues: CASSQELRGSTEAFF. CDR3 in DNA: TGTGCCAGCAGCCAAGAACTTAGGGGCTCCACTGAAGCTTTCTTT.

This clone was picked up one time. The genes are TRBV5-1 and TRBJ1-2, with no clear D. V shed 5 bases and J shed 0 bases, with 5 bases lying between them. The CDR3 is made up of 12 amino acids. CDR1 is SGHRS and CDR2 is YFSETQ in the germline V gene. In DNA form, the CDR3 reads TGCGCCAGCAGTCCGGCTAACTATGGCTACACCTTC. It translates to CASSPANYGYTF.

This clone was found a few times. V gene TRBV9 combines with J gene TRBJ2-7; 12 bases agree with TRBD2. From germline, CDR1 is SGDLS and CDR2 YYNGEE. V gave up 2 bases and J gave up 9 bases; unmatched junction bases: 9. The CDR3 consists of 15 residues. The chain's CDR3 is CASSVSSGGASTQYF. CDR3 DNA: TGTGCCAGCAGCGTTTCTAGCGGGGGGGCCTCGACGCAGTACTTC.

CDR3 DNA sequence: TGTGCCAGCAGCTCTGGAGGGTGGATGGGGACAGGGGAGGTCGGTGGCTACACCTTC. It codes for CASSSGGWMGTGEVGGYTF. The chain employs TRBV5-4 and TRBJ1-2; 10 bases agree with TRBD1. Germline CDR1 SGHNT, CDR2 YYREEE (reference sequence). CDR3 length: 19 amino acids. V dropped 3 bases and J dropped 7; count of bases not matched to a gene: 21.

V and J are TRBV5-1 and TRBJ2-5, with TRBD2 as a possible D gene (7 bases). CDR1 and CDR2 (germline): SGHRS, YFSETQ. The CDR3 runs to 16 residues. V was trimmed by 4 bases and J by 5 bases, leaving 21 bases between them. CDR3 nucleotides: TGCGCCAGCAGCCCAGATGGTCCGGGGGGCGGGGAGACCCAGTACTTC. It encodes CASSPDGPGGGETQYF.

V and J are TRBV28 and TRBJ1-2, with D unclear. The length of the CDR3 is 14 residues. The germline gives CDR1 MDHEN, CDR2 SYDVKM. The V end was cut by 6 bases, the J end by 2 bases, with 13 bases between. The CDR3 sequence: CASRRAQANYGYTF. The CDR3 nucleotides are TGTGCCAGCAGGCGGGCCCAGGCGAACTATGGCTACACCTTC.

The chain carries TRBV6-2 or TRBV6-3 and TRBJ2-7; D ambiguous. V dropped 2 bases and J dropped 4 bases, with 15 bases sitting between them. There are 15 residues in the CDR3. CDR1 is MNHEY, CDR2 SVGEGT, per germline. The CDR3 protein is CASSYPWQVTYEQYF. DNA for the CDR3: TGTGCCAGCAGTTACCCCTGGCAGGTTACATACGAGCAGTACTTC.

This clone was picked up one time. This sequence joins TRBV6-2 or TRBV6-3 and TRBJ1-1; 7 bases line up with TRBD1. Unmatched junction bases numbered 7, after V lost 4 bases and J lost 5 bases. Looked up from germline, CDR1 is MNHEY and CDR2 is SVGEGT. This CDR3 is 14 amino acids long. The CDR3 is CASSSRGMDTEAFF. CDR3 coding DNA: TGTGCCAGCAGTTCCAGGGGGATGGATACTGAAGCTTTCTTT.

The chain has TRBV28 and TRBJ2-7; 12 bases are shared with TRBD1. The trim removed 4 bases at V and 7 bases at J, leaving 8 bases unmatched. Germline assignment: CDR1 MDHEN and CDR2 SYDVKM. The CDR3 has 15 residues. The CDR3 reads CASSSPGQGAREQYF. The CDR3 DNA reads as TGTGCCAGCAGTTCACCGGGACAGGGGGCGCGGGAGCAGTACTTC.

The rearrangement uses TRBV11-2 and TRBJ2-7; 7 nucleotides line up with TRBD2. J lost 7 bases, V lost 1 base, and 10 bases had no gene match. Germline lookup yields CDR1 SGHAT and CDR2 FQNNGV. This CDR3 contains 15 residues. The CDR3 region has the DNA TGTGCCAGCAGCTTAGTTGCCGGGGGAGCGGGGGAGCAGTACTTC. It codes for CASSLVAGGAGEQYF.

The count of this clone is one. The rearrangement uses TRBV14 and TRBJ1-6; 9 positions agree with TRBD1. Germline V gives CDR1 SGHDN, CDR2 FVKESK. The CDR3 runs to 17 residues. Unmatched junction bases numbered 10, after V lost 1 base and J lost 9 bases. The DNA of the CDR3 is TGTGCCAGCAGCCAAGTCGGGGGAGACAGGGGGACTTCACCCCTCCACTTT. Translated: CASSQVGGDRGTSPLHF.

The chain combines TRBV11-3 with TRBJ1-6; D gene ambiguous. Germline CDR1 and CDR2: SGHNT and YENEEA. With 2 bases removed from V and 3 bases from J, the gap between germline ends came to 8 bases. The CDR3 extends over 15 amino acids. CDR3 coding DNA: TGTGCCAGCAGCTTACGGGGAATCTATAATTCACCCCTCCACTTT. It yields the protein CASSLRGIYNSPLHF.

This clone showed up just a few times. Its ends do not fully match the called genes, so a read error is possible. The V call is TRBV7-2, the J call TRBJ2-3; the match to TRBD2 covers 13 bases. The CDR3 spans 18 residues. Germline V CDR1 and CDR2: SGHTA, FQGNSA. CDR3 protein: CASSLGRTSGSYTDTQYF. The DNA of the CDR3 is TGTGCCAGCAGTTTAGGAAGGACTAGCGGGAGTTATACAGATACGCAGTATTTT.

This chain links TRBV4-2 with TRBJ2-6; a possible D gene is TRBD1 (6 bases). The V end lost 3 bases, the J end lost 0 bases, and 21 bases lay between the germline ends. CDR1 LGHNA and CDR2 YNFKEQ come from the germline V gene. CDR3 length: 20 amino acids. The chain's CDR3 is CASSQGLRRGIGSGANVLTF. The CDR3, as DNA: TGTGCCAGCAGCCAGGGGCTCCGTAGGGGGATTGGCTCTGGGGCCAACGTCCTGACTTTC.

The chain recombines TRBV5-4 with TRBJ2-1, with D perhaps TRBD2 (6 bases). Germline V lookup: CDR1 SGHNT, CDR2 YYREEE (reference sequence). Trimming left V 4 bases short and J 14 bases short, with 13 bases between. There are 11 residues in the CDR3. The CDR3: CASSPGTLEFF. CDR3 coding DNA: TGTGCCAGCAGCCCTGGGACTCTGGAGTTCTTC.

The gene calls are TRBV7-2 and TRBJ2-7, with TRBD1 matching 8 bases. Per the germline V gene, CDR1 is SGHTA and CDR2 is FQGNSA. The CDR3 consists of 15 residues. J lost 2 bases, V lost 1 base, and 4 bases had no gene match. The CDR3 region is CASSLGGTGAYEQYF. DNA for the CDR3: TGTGCCAGCAGCTTAGGAGGGACAGGAGCCTACGAGCAGTACTTC.

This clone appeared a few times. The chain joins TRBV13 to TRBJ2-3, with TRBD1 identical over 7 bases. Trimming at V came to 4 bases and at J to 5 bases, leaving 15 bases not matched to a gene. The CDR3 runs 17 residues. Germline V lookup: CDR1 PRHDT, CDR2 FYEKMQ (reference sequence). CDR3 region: CASSSWALQGLGDTQYF. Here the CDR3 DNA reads TGTGCCAGCAGCTCATGGGCGTTACAGGGGTTAGGAGATACGCAGTATTTT.

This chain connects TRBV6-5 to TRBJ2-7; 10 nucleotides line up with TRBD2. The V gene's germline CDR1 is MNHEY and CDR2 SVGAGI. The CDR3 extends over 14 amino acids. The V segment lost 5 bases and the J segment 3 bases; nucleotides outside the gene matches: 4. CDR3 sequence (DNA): TGTGCCAGCAGTCTAGCGGGGGAGATCTACGAGCAGTACTTC. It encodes CASSLAGEIYEQYF.

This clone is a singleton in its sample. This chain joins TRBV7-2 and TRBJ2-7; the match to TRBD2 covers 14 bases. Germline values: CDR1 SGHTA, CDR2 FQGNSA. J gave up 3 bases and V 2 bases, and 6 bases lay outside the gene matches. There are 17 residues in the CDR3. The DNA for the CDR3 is TGTGCCAGCAGCTTAAGGCGGACTAGCGGGAGGCACTACGAGCAGTACTTC. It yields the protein CASSLRRTSGRHYEQYF.

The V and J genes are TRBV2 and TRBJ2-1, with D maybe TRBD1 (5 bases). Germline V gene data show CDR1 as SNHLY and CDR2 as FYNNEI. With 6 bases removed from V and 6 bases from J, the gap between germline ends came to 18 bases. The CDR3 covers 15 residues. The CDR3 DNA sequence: TGTGCCAGCAGGGGCTCCCTGTTAGGGGCCAATGAGCAGTTCTTC. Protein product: CASRGSLLGANEQFF.

CDR3 region: CASTPGLAHTGELFF. As DNA, the CDR3 is TGTGCCAGCACCCCGGGACTGGCCCACACCGGGGAGCTGTTTTTT. This chain uses TRBV6-1 with TRBJ2-2; the D gene is possibly TRBD2 (6 bases). CDR3 length: 15 amino acids. Germline V gene data show CDR1 as MNHNS and CDR2 as SASEGT. Trimming pared 7 bases from V and 3 bases from J, leaving 15 bases between.

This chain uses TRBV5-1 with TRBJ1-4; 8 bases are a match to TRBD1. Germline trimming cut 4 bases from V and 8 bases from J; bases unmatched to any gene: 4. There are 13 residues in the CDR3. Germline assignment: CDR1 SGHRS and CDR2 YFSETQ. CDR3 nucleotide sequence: TGCGCCAGCAGCCCAGACAGGGGAGAAAAACTGTTTTTT. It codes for CASSPDRGEKLFF.

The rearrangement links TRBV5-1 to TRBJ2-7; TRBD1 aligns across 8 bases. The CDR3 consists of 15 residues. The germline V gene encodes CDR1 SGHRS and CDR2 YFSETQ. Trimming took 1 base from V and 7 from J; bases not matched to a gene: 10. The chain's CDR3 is CASSLPDRDLGEQYF. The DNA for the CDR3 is TGCGCCAGCAGCTTGCCGGACAGGGATTTAGGGGAGCAGTACTTC.

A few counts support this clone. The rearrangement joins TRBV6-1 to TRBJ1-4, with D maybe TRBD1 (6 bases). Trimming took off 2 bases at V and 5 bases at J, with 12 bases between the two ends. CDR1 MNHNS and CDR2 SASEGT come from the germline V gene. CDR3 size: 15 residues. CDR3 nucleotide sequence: TGTGCCAGCAGTGAACTCCAGGGGCCAAATGAAAAACTGTTTTTT. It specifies CASSELQGPNEKLFF.

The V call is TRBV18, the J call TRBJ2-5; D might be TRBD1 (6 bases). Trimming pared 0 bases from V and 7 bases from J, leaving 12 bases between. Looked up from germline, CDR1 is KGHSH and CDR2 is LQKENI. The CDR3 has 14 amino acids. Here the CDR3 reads CASSPPQGIWTQYF. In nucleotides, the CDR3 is TGTGCCAGCTCACCACCTCAGGGGATTTGGACCCAGTACTTC.